This T cell receptor beta chain was recorded in a study of blood T cell repertoires in COVID-19. Study context: Collection of acute and convalescent COVID-19 samples took place in the United States, Italy and Spain.

This clone came up once. Per the study methods: Nucleated cell number was recorded as an estimate derived from reference gene primer amplification. The table came from immunoSEQ multiplex PCR; TCRdb's copy has only in-frame clones and leaves some out. That table furnishes V, J and clone size, whereas the DNA furnished D and trimming. The sample records about 180,000 clones, around 83% being singletons. The junction had 3 bases not matched to a gene; V was cut back by 3 bases and J by 5 bases. Germline assignment: CDR1 SGHTA and CDR2 FQGNSA. There are 14 residues in the CDR3. The chain has TRBV7-2 and TRBJ1-2, with 10 nucleotides matching TRBD1. This receptor was taken from a woman between 70 and 85 years old with COVID-19, enrolled during active disease. Material for sequencing was peripheral blood. CDR3 sequence reads: CASSFRQGAYGYTF. CDR3 bases: TGTGCCAGCAGCTTTCGACAGGGGGCTTATGGCTACACCTTC.